This T cell receptor (beta chain) was identified during a study of T cell responses to AZD1222 COVID-19 vaccine. Findings of the study overall: The CD4 TCRs associated with vaccination extended across spike and predominated at 160-218 and 743-854. Among the donors, most were white British and more were female, and clonal diversity was possibly underestimated. Per reports, nearly half of all spike-specific TCRs target regions that are unmutated in variants. Seropositive at baseline were only a handful of AZD1222 recipients.

V lost 1 base and J lost 5, with 10 bases in between. The CDR3 totals 14 residues. Looked up from germline, CDR1 is SGDLS and CDR2 is YYNGEE. Regarding this clone: What it binds is unknown.

This table comes from immunoSEQ multiplex PCR, and its TCRdb copy is limited to in-frame clones, with some not included. The repertoire holds tens of thousands of clones, with approximately 92% as singletons. The chain couples TRBV9 to TRBJ2-1; weak D call: TRBD1 (6 bases). The TCR sequence derives from an adult who received the AZD1222 COVID-19 vaccine. The sample here was peripheral blood, taken 28 days after the second AZD1222 dose. The CDR3 loop is CASSVRGFHNEQFF. In nucleotides, the CDR3 is TGTGCCAGCAGCGTAAGGGGGTTTCACAATGAGCAGTTCTTC.